This TCR beta chain was identified during a study of blood T cell repertoires in COVID-19 (TCRdb year 2020). About the study as a whole: The collaborator samples originated in the United States, Italy and Spain and spanned the acute and convalescent phases of COVID-19. Where HLA class I and class II types were available, the types were taken from metadata supplied by the sample provider, not from assay-based typing. The repertoires were released in a freely available public database intended as a resource for research on the immune response to SARS-CoV-2. The material from the prospective study consisted of cDNA or gDNA derived from T cells, B-cell-depleted T cells, or PBMCs. Sample metadata almost always included a de-identified subject ID, COVID-19 status, age in years and sex. Subjects who had been exposed to COVID-19, were actively infected with it, or had recovered from it provided the deeply sampled blood TCRbeta repertoires that made up the dataset. The samples were drawn from two sources: the first 160 participants of the ongoing ImmuneRACE study, and 1,000 to 1,500 subjects contributed by 6 global collaborators. What the research found in general, with its limitations: Clinical and demographic metadata were provided uncurated, with the amount varying by source and participant.

TCRbeta CDR3 regions were amplified from genomic DNA using the immunoSEQ Assay, a bias-controlled multiplex PCR. From the authors' description of their analysis: Within the assay, amplification of reference gene primers was used to estimate how many nucleated cells each sample contained. To quantify the absolute abundance of each unique TCRbeta CDR3 rearrangement, sequence reads were collapsed and filtered. Productive Simpson clonality was computed per sample as the square root of Simpson's diversity index over productive rearrangements. This is the immuneACCESS table as TCRdb keeps it, with only in-frame sequences that have V and J called. A part of the clones is gone; compared with another copy, unresolved V genes explain less than half, and the rest is unexplained. V and J calls and clone size follow that table, whereas D and trimming were derived from the DNA. This sample gives approximately 270,000 clones in total; approximately 84% of them show up just once. The ten biggest clones cover more than 1.5% of the sample.

Participants in the prospective study were enrolled through a virtual design, were aged roughly 18 to 90 years, and lived in under 25 United States geographic areas. Cohort assignment in the prospective study relied on participant-reported clinical history from a screening survey and a study questionnaire. Recovered participants in ImmuneRACE Cohort 3 were defined by two consecutive negative NP/OP PCR tests, clearance by a healthcare professional, or resolution of symptoms. In the prospective study, mobile phlebotomists collected whole blood, serum and a nasopharyngeal or oropharyngeal swab from each participant. Prospective study participants could optionally give additional blood draws and questionnaires over an approximately two-month period. Before DNA extraction, blood samples from the prospective study were shipped at room temperature or frozen. V is pruned by 1 base and J by 3 bases, leaving 4 bases of the junction without a gene match. Reading from cysteine to phenylalanine, the CDR3 counts 15 amino acids. Of all the DNA, just the CDR3 is kept, 45 bases in frame from base 1. CDR1 SGHTA and CDR2 FQGNSA are derived from the germline V gene.

The table lists this clone with a count of one. Its binding antigen is unknown. The sample holds no much larger clone one base away, and base qualities are not on file. The chain links TRBV7-2 with TRBJ2-3; TRBD2 agrees with 7 junctional bases. The clonotype comes from a man aged 40-55 years who had recovered from COVID-19. Sequenced input: PBMCs or T cells enriched from blood (not recorded which). The CDR3 reads as follows: CASSLGLAPTDTQYF. The sequenced DNA is TGTGCCAGCAGCTTAGGACTAGCCCCTACAGATACGCAGTATTTT.